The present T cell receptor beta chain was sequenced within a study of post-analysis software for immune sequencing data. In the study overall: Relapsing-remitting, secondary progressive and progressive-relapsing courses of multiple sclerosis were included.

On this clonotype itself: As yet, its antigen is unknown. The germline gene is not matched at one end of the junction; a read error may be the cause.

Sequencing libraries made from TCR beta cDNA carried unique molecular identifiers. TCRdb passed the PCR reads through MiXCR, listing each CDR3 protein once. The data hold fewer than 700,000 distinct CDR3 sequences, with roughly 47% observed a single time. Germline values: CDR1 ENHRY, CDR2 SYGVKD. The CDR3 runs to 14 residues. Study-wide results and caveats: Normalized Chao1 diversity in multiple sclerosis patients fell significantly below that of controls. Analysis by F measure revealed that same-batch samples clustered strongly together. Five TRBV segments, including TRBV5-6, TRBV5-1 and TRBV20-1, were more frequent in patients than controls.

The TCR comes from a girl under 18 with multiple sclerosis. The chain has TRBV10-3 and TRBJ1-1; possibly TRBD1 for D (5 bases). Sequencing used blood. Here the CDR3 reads CPISLWGEGTEAFF. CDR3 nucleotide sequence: TGTCCCATCAGTTTGTGGGGGGAGGGCACTGAAGCTTTCTTT.